This entry describes one T cell receptor beta chain. The assay was immunoSEQ multiplex PCR, and TCRdb's table has in-frame clones only and misses some. The sample lists approximately 67,000 clones; about 86% were seen once. Time point defined: pretreatment peripheral blood. Between 1 and 8 samples per patient were obtained, pretreatment and on-treatment. CDR3 length equals 16 residues. The germline V gene encodes CDR1 MRHNA and CDR2 SNTAGT. The ends lost 0 bases at V and 2 bases at J; junction bases unmatched: 6. The sample comes from a study of PD-L1 blockade in urothelial cancer. Study-level background: Patients, treated from 2014 onward, received atezolizumab 1,200 mg intravenously every 3 weeks.

The origin of this receptor is a man aged 60 to 69 with urothelial cancer. The chain couples TRBV6-4 to TRBJ2-5; 7 bases line up with TRBD1. The source was PBMCs, collected around atezolizumab (anti-PD-L1) treatment. This CDR3 is CASSDSSRGIQETQYF. CDR3 DNA: TGTGCCAGCAGTGACTCTTCCAGGGGGATACAAGAGACCCAGTACTTC.